This record looks at one T cell receptor (beta chain) sequence and its context. These data come from a study of control samples from healthy donors and cancer patients. This CDR3 is 16 amino acids long. The germline V gene has CDR1 LGHNA and CDR2 YSLEER. With V trimmed by 4 bases and J by 9 bases, 10 bases remained unmatched. Only in-frame clones appear in the TCRdb table, and some are missing; sequencing was by immunoSEQ multiplex PCR. The profile shows 100,000 to 150,000 clones, over 80% of them singletons. The source is a man of 80 years or more with head and neck cancer. Sequenced material: PBMCs. This chain links TRBV4-3 with TRBJ2-1, with 12 bases matching TRBD2. The CDR3 nucleotides are TGCGCCAGCAGCCTCACGACTAGCGGGAGTGGAAGTGAGCAGTTCTTC. It encodes CASSLTTSGSGSEQFF.